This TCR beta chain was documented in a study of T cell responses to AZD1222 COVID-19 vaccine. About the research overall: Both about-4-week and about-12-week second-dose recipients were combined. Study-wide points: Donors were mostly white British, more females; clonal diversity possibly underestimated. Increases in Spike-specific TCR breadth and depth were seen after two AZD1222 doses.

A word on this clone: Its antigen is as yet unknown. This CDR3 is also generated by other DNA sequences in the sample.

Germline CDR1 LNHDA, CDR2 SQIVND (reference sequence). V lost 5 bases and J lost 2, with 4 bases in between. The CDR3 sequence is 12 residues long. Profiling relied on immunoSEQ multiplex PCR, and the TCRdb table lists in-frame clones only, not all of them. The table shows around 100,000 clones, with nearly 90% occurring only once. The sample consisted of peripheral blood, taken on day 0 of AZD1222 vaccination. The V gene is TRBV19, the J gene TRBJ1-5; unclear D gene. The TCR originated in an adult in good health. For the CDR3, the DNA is TGTGCCAGTAGTTTGCGCAATCAGCCCCAGCATTTT. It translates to CASSLRNQPQHF.